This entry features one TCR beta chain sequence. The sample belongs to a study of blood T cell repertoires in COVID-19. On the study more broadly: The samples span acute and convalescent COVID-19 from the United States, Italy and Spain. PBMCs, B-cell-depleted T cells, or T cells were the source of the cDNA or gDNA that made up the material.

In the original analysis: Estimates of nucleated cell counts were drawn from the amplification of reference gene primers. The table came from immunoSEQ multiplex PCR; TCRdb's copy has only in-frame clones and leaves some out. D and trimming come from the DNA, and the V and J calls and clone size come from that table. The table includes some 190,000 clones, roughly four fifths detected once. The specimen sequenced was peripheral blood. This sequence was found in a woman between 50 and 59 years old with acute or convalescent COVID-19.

The CDR3 DNA reads as TGTGCCAGCAGCCAAGATCTCCCTAGCGGGAGTGCCGAGCAGTACTTC. It yields the protein CASSQDLPSGSAEQYF. The chain recombines TRBV3-1 (or the pseudogene TRBV3-2) with TRBJ2-7; 10 nucleotides agree with TRBD2. The CDR3 consists of 16 residues. V was pared by 0 bases and J by 6 bases, with 8 bases of the junction left unmatched. Germline CDR1 is LGHDT and CDR2 is YNNKEL (reference sequence).